The 7 T cell receptor beta chains presented below share a single source sample, sequenced in a study of CD8 T cells in Susac syndrome. RNA amounts of roughly 0.5 to 1 ug underwent reverse transcription with random hexamers. TCRdb called the immunoSEQ multiplex PCR reads again in MiXCR, with one record for every CDR3 protein. Of roughly 200,000 distinct CDR3 sequences listed, 85% to 95% are singletons. Sequenced material: CD4+ T cells from PBMCs. These receptors all come from a human donor in good health.

The gene calls are TRBV3-1 and TRBJ2-1, with 9 positions matching TRBD2. V shed 3 bases, J shed 5 bases, and the junction held 8 bases outside the gene matches. This CDR3 contains 16 residues. The germline V gene has CDR1 LGHDT and CDR2 YNNKEL (reference sequence). CDR3 loop: CASSHPLAGRHNEQFF. As DNA, the CDR3 is TGTGCCAGCAGCCATCCTCTAGCGGGACGGCACAATGAGCAGTTCTTC.

This chain connects TRBV5-4 to TRBJ1-2, with D possibly being TRBD1 (6 bases). Germline loops: CDR1 SGHNT, CDR2 YYREEE (reference sequence). The CDR3 has 14 amino acids. Trimming left V 4 bases short and J 1 base short, with 11 bases between. In nucleotides, the CDR3 is TGTGCCAGCAGCAAAGGACAGTTTAACTATGGCTACACCTTC. Translated: CASSKGQFNYGYTF.

The J gene is TRBJ2-2, the V gene TRBV6-2 or TRBV6-3; D is ambiguous. Germline CDR1 reads MNHEY; CDR2 reads SVGEGT. Trimming stripped 8 bases from V and 4 bases from J, with 8 bases between. CDR3 size: 12 residues. The CDR3 coding sequence is TGTGCCAGCTTCACGTTCACCGGGGAGCTGTTTTTT. Protein: CASFTFTGELFF.

This clonotype was picked up one time. The V gene is TRBV12-3 or TRBV12-4, the J gene TRBJ2-7; TRBD1 agrees at 7 bases. J lost 0 bases, V lost 4 bases, and 3 bases had no gene match. This CDR3 comprises 14 residues. The DNA for the CDR3 is TGTGCCAGCAGTTGGGACAGTAACTCCTACGAGCAGTACTTC. It translates to CASSWDSNSYEQYF.

This chain links TRBV24-1 with TRBJ2-3, with D tentatively TRBD2 (5 bases). Trimming stripped 4 bases from V and 0 bases from J, with 10 bases between. CDR3 size: 15 residues. The germline V gene encodes CDR1 KGHDR and CDR2 SFDVKD. CDR3 in amino acids: CATSEEAVSTDTQYF. The CDR3 region has the DNA TGTGCCACCAGTGAAGAAGCGGTTAGCACAGATACGCAGTATTTT.

The V and J genes are TRBV28 and TRBJ1-2; D gene unclear. The CDR3 is 14 residues long. The ends were cut back, 6 bases at V and 4 bases at J, with 15 bases in the middle. Looked up from germline, CDR1 is MDHEN and CDR2 is SYDVKM. CDR3 sequence reads: CASSQNPRGYGYTF. The CDR3 coding sequence is TGTGCCAGCAGCCAAAACCCTCGGGGCTATGGCTACACCTTC.

The count of this clonotype is one. The J gene is TRBJ1-2, the V gene TRBV20-1, with 7 bases fitting TRBD1. The CDR3 length is 12 residues. Trimming took 6 bases from V and 7 from J; bases not matched to a gene: 8. CDR1 and CDR2 from the germline V gene are DFQATT and SNEGSKA (reference sequence). As DNA, the CDR3 is TGCAGTGCGGGCACAGGGGCCGGTGGCTACACCTTC. Protein product: CSAGTGAGGYTF.